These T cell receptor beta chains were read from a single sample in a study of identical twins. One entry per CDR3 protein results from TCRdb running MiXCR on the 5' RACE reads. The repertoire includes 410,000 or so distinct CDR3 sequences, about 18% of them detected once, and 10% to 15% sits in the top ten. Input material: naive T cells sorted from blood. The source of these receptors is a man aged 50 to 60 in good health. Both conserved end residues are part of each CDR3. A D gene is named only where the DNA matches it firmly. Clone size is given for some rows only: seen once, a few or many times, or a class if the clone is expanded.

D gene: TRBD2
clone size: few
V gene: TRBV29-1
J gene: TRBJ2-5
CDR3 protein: CSVDLAGGRSVETQYF
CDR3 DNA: TGCAGCGTTGATCTAGCGGGAGGCCGGTCGGTTGAGACCCAGTACTTC

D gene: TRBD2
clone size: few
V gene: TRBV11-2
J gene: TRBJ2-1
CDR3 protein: CASSLGLAGARGQFF
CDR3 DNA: TGTGCCAGCAGCTTAGGACTAGCGGGGGCCCGGGGGCAGTTCTTC

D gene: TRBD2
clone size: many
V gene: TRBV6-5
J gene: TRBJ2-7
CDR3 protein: CASSYRLAGPYEQYF
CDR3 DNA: TGTGCCAGCAGTTACAGACTAGCGGGGCCATACGAGCAGTACTTC

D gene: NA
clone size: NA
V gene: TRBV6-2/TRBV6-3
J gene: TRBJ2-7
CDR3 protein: CASSLGTGPFHEQYF
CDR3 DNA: TGTGCCAGCAGCCTGGGGACCGGTCCATTCCACGAACAGTACTTC

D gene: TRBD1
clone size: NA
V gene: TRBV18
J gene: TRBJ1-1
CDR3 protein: CASSPRTGGSSEAFF
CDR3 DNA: TGTGCCAGCTCACCTCGAACAGGGGGTAGCTCTGAAGCTTTCTTT

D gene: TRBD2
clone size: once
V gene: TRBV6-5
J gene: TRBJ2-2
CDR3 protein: CASSSGLAGVQSGELFF
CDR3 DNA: TGTGCCAGCAGTTCGGGACTAGCGGGAGTTCAGTCCGGGGAGCTGTTTTTT

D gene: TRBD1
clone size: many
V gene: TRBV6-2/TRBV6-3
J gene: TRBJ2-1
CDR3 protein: CASRPTGGFEQFF
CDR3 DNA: TGTGCCAGCAGACCGACAGGGGGCTTTGAGCAGTTCTTC

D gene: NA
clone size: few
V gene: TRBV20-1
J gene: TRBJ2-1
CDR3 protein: CSARDTRLHYNEQFF
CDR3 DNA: TGCAGTGCTAGAGATACGAGACTACACTACAATGAGCAGTTCTTC

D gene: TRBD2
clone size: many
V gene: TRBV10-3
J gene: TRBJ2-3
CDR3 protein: CAIGTSGGADTQYF
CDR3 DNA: TGTGCCATCGGGACTAGCGGGGGGGCAGATACGCAGTATTTT

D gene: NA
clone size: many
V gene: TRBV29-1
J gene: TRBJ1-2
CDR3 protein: CSVEGQGVSGYTF
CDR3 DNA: TGCAGCGTTGAAGGGCAGGGCGTAAGTGGCTACACCTTC

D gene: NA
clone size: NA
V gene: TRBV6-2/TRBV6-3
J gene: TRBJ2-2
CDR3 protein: CASSYSTVYTYTGELFF
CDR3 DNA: TGTGCCAGCAGTTACTCGACCGTTTATACGTACACCGGGGAGCTGTTTTTT

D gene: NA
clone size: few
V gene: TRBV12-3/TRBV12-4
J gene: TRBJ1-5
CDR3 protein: CASSPWNQPQHF
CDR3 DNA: TGTGCCAGCAGTCCATGGAATCAGCCCCAGCATTTT

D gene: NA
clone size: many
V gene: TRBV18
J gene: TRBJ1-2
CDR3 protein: CASSPYSEYGYTF
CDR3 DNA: TGTGCCAGCTCACCATACTCGGAATATGGCTACACCTTC

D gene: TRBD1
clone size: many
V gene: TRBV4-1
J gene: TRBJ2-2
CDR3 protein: CASSHPGQGVAGELFF
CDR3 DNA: TGCGCCAGCAGCCACCCGGGACAGGGGGTCGCCGGGGAGCTGTTTTTT

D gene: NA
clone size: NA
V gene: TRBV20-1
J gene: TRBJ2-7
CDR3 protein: CSASPRGSSYEQYF
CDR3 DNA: TGCAGTGCTAGCCCCCGGGGGAGCTCCTACGAGCAGTACTTC

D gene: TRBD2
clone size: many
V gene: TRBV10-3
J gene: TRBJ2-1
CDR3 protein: CAISNEPGLAGTNEQFF
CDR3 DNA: TGTGCCATCAGTAACGAGCCGGGACTAGCGGGAACCAATGAGCAGTTCTTC

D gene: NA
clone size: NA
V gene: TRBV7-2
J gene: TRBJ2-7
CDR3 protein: CASSLTPGVYEQYF
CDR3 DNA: TGTGCCAGCAGCTTAACCCCAGGGGTCTACGAGCAGTACTTC

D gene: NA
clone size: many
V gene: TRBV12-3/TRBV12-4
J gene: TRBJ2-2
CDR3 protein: CASSREGQMNTGELFF
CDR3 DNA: TGTGCCAGCAGCCGAGAGGGACAAATGAACACCGGGGAGCTGTTTTTT

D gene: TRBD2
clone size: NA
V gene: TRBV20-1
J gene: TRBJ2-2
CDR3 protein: CSARSIGTTSTGELFF
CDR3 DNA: TGCAGTGCTAGATCGATAGGGACTACCTCCACCGGGGAGCTGTTTTTT

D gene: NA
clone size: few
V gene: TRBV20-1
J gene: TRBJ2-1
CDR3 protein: CSALPGESYNEQFF
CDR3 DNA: TGCAGTGCTCTACCGGGGGAATCCTACAATGAGCAGTTCTTC

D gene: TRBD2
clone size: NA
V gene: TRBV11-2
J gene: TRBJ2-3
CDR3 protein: CASSIRGGQTDTQYF
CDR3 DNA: TGTGCCAGCTCAATACGGGGGGGCCAGACAGATACGCAGTATTTT

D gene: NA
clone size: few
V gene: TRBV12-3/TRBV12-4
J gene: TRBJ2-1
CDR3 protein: CASSSTSPVYNEQFF
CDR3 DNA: TGTGCCAGCAGCTCCACGAGCCCGGTTTACAATGAGCAGTTCTTC

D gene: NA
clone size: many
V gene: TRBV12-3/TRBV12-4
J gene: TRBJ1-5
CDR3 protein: CASSLREEQPQHF
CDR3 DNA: TGTGCCAGCAGTTTGAGGGAGGAGCAGCCCCAGCATTTT

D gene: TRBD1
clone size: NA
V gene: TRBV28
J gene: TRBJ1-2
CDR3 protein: CASSLLRETGNGYTF
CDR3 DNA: TGTGCCAGCAGTCTATTAAGAGAGACAGGGAATGGCTACACCTTC

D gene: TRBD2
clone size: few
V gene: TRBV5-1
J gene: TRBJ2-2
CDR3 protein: CASSLELAVPGELFF
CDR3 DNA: TGCGCCAGCAGCTTGGAACTAGCGGTCCCCGGGGAGCTGTTTTTT

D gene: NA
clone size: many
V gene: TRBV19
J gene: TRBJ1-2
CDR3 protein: CASSMGLAYYGYTF
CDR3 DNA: TGTGCCAGTAGTATGGGACTAGCGTACTATGGCTACACCTTC

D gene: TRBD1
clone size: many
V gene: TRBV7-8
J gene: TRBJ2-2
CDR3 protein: CASSRDRLPSRGTGELFF
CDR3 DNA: TGTGCCAGCAGTAGGGACAGGCTCCCCTCCCGGGGCACCGGGGAGCTGTTTTTT

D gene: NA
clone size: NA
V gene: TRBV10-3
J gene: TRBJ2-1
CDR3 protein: CAISGKGHEQFF
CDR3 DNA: TGTGCCATCAGTGGAAAGGGACATGAGCAGTTCTTC

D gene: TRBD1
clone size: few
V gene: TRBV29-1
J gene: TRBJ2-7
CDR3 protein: CSAGTGSPYEQYF
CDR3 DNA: TGCAGCGCGGGGACAGGGTCACCCTACGAGCAGTACTTC

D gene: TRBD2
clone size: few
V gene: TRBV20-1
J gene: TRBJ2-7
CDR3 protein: CSAGRTSGGYEQYF
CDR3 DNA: TGCAGTGCTGGACGGACTAGCGGAGGCTACGAGCAGTACTTC

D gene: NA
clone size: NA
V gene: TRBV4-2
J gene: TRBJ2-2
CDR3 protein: CASSQDPIGTANTGELFF
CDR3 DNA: TGTGCCAGCAGCCAAGACCCCATTGGGACGGCAAACACCGGGGAGCTGTTTTTT

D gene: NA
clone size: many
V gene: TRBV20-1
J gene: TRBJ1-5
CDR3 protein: CSARVSGRIYSNQPQHF
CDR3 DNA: TGCAGTGCTAGAGTGTCAGGACGGATATATAGCAATCAGCCCCAGCATTTT

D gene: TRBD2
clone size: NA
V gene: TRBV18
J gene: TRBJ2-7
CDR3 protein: CASSPPAAGAGEQYF
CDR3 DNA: TGTGCCAGCTCACCACCCGCAGCGGGAGCGGGTGAGCAGTACTTC

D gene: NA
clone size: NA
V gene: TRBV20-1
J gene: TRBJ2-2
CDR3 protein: CSAIKGLANTGELFF
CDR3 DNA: TGCAGTGCTATAAAGGGGCTCGCGAACACCGGGGAGCTGTTTTTT

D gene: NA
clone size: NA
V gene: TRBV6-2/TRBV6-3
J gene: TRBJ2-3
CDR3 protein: CASSFRRTDTQYF
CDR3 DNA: TGTGCCAGCAGTTTTAGACGCACAGATACGCAGTATTTT

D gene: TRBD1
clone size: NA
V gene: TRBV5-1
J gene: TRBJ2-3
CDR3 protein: CASSWGQGNTDTQYF
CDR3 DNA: TGCGCCAGCAGCTGGGGACAGGGGAACACAGATACGCAGTATTTT

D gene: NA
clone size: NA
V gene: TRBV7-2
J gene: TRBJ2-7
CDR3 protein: CASSARLSLSSYEQYF
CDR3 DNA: TGTGCCAGCAGCGCCCGACTCAGCTTGAGCTCCTACGAGCAGTACTTC

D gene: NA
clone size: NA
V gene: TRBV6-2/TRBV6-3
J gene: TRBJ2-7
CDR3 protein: CASSPGAVLSYEQYF
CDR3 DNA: TGTGCCAGCAGCCCCGGCGCAGTCTTATCCTACGAGCAGTACTTC

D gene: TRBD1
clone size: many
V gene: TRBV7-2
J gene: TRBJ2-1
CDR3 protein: CASFRTGEGNEQFF
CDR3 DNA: TGTGCCAGCTTTCGGACAGGGGAGGGCAATGAGCAGTTCTTC

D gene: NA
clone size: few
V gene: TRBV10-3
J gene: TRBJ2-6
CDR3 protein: CAISDSGRVSSGANVLTF
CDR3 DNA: TGTGCCATCAGTGATTCGGGCAGGGTGAGCTCTGGGGCCAACGTCCTGACTTTC

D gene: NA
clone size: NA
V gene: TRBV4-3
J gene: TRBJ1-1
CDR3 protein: CASSQGGYVLGGSTEAFF
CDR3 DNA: TGCGCCAGCAGCCAAGGGGGGTACGTCCTCGGGGGAAGCACTGAAGCTTTCTTT

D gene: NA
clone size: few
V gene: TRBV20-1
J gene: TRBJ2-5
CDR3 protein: CSAYPPWAPAYKTQYF
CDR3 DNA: TGCAGTGCTTACCCCCCGTGGGCACCTGCTTACAAGACCCAGTACTTC